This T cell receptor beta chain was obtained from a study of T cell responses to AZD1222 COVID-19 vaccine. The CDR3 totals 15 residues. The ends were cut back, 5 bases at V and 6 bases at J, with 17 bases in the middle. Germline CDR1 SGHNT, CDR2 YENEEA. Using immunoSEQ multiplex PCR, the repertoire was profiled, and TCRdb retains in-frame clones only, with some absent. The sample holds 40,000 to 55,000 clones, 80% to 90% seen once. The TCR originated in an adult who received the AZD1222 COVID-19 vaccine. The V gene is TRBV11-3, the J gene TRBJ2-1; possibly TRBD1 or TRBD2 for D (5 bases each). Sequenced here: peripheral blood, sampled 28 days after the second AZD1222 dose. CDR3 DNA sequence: TGTGCCAGCAGCAACCGGGACCAAAGGACCAATGAGCAGTTCTTC. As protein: CASSNRDQRTNEQFF.